The entry that follows covers one T cell receptor (beta chain) sequence. This sample was included in a study of OX40 agonist ivuxolimab in advanced cancers. About the study: The drug used for patients, ivuxolimab, was an agonistic anti-OX40 (CD134) antibody.

V shed 6 bases, J shed 0 bases, and the junction held 10 bases outside the gene matches. The CDR3 has 17 residues. Germline V gene data show CDR1 as MDHEN and CDR2 as SYDVKM. The data were produced by immunoSEQ multiplex PCR, yet TCRdb's version contains in-frame clones alone and is incomplete. The sample consists of roughly 57,000 clones, 84% of them appearing once. This sample comprised CD4+ or CD8+ T cells sorted from blood, obtained in a trial of the OX40 agonist ivuxolimab. This chain links TRBV28 with TRBJ1-4, with TRBD1 matching 7 bases. This TCR came from an adult with an advanced solid tumor such as melanoma, head and neck, liver or kidney cancer. The DNA of the CDR3 is TGTGCCAGCAGCCGTCATGACAGGGCTGCAACTAATGAAAAACTGTTTTTT. Its protein product is CASSRHDRAATNEKLFF. Together with reference TRBV28 and TRBJ1-4, the CDR3 gives the full variable domain: DVKVTQSSRYLVKRTGEKVFLECVQDMDHENMFWYRQDPGLGLRLIYFSYDVKMKEKGDIPEGYSVSREKKERFSLILESASTNQTSMYLCASSRHDRAATNEKLFFGSGTQLSVL.